The following is a T cell receptor (beta chain) sequence with its context. Its antigen has not been determined. No per-base quality is available; no much larger clone lies one base away. The data originate from a study of blood T cell repertoires in COVID-19 (dated by TCRdb to 2020 to 2021). Regarding the complete study: Samples from collaborators originated in the United States, Italy and Spain and spanned both the acute and convalescent phases of COVID-19. The prospective study material was composed of cDNA or gDNA derived from T cells, B-cell-depleted T cells, or PBMCs. Deeply sampled blood TCRbeta repertoires from subjects exposed to, actively infected with, or recovered from COVID-19 were included in the dataset. The repertoires were made available in a free public database intended to serve as a resource for research on the immune response to SARS-CoV-2. The samples were drawn from the first 160 participants of the ongoing ImmuneRACE study and from 1,254 subjects provided by 6 global collaborators. The sample metadata nearly always contained a de-identified subject ID, COVID-19 status, age in years and sex. HLA class I and class II types, where available, came from metadata supplied by the sample provider rather than from assay-based typing. What the research found in general, with its limitations: The quantity of clinical and demographic metadata differed by source and by participant and was supplied without curation.

TCRbeta CDR3 regions were amplified from genomic DNA using the immunoSEQ Assay, a bias-controlled multiplex PCR. The study's own analysis went as follows. Within the assay, amplification of reference gene primers was used to estimate how many nucleated cells each sample contained. To quantify the absolute abundance of each unique TCRbeta CDR3 rearrangement, sequence reads were collapsed and filtered. For each sample, productive Simpson clonality was calculated by taking the square root of Simpson's diversity index across productive rearrangements. TCRdb carries this immuneACCESS record with in-frame sequences only. Its versions omit some clonotypes, under half of them owing to an unresolved V gene in the studies checked, with the rest unexplained. V, J and clone size are those of that table, while D and trimming were read from the DNA. This sample holds more than 250,000 clones; approximately 88% were observed only once. The leading ten clones occupy roughly 6.5% of the sample.

A second Seattle source provided samples from volunteer blood donors who had recovered from COVID-19. Whole blood was collected in K2EDTA tubes by collaborating institutions according to the institutions' own protocols. For TCRbeta analysis, collaborators shipped samples in one of three forms: frozen whole blood, isolated PBMCs, or DNA extracted from either of those sample types. The sample taken for sequencing was peripheral blood. This sequence was found in a man aged 18 to 30 who had recovered from COVID-19.

DNA sequence: TGTGCCAGCAGTGAATTGGGGCAGGGGATGGGGGAGACCCAGTACTTC. Its protein reads: CASSELGQGMGETQYF. The chain joins TRBV25-1 to TRBJ2-5; the D segment could be TRBD1, given 6 matching bases. Looking up the germline V gene yields CDR1 MGHDK and CDR2 SYGVNS. Reading from cysteine to phenylalanine, the CDR3 counts 16 amino acids. Kept here is only the CDR3 DNA, which spans 48 bases and is read in frame from base 1. Between the V and J ends, shortened by 1 base and 5 bases respectively, the junction contains 17 bases.